This T cell receptor (beta chain) was documented in a study of cytomegalovirus exposure and HLA in healthy donors (TCRdb year 2017). Background for the entire study: An earlier analysis of 587 of the donors reported approximately 280 Gb of sequence data and 95 million to 130 million unique TCR beta sequences obtained from 180 million or so T cells. An early release covering about 600 HLA-typed donors comprised roughly 300 gigabases of sequencing data and approximately 80 million unique TCR sequences. Of the roughly 410 genotyped donors, more than 75% were placed in the genetic ancestry cluster associated with self-reported Caucasian donors. The aim of the study was to test whether cataloging public T cell receptors could identify signatures of past pathogen exposure. The study used immunosequencing to profile the T cell repertoires of approximately 640 subjects and linked those repertoires to cytomegalovirus serostatus. In addition to the first cohort of several hundred subjects, a separate validation cohort of under 150 different subjects was used. To predict cytomegalovirus infection status, the study combined high-throughput TCR immunosequencing, statistical association of individual TCRs with disease status, and machine learning. A later analysis re-examined previously published TCR beta repertoires from 600 to 700 donors and added high-resolution HLA genotyping to investigate patterns of TCR occurrence. In the later analysis, no new phenotypic data were used to find candidate immune exposures; instead, reliance was placed on TCR beta sequences and their occurrence across donors. An earlier analysis of several hundred of the donors used high-throughput TCR beta sequencing to judge whether each TCR beta V gene segment behaved as functional or pseudogenic. Donor age, sex, ethnicity and CMV serostatus were compiled together with the repertoire data. In a later genetic analysis, genome-wide SNP genotypes for about three fifths of the roughly 670 donors were used, and that subset was treated as a discovery cohort. Every repertoire in the discovery cohort had been generated on one and the same sequencing platform. Both class I and class II loci were covered by HLA typing, at four-digit resolution. Typing coverage differed by locus: A, B, C, DRB1 and DQB1 were typed in roughly 620-630 donors, DQA1 in around 500, DPA1 in roughly 590, and DPB1 in 450 to 480. Roughly five DR-DQ haplotypes were treated as single units for association and clustering because of strong linkage in the cohort. Across some 400 genotyped donors of the cohort, an average of approximately 240,000 unique TCR beta nucleotide sequences per donor were sequenced, and 15% to 20% of those sequences were non-productive.

Receptors were amplified or captured by the immunoSEQ multiplex PCR assay. For the multiplex PCR, a mixture combining 60 forward primers for TCR Vbeta segments and 13 reverse primers for TCR Jbeta segments was used. A multiplex PCR assay on genomic DNA amplified the CDR3 region of rearranged TCR beta genes. The amplified TCR beta libraries were sequenced on the Illumina HiSeq System as 87-base-pair reads. The published analysis was carried out like this. In a later analysis, 77 million or so unique TCR beta chains were counted across the 500 to 850 repertoires, and roughly 10 million of these chains were shared by at least two donors. A nearest-neighbor algorithm error-corrected the raw reads and collapsed the reads into unique sequences, merging closely related sequences to remove PCR and sequencing errors. CDR3 sequences were aligned to IMGT reference sequences to assign V, D and J gene segments. For a sequence to be retained, a match of at least six nucleotides was required to both a V gene segment and a J gene segment. Rearrangements were classified as productive when the CDR3 lacked stop codons and remained in frame with V and J, and all other rearrangements were classified as non-productive. Following IMGT convention, CDR3 was defined as the stretch from the second conserved V-encoded cysteine to the conserved J-encoded phenylalanine. The earlier analysis of fewer than 750 of the donors excluded sequences that lacked an unambiguous match to a single V gene segment. In an earlier analysis of about 590 of the donors, a V segment was called functional when productive rearrangements were above 56.7%, and segregating when the standard deviation between donors exceeded 5%. A statistical classification framework was developed to diagnose cytomegalovirus status using the catalog of TCR beta chain sequences. In a later analysis, V and J genes were assigned by comparing TCR nucleotide sequences against IMGT/GENE-DB human TR gene sequences. The TCRdist pipeline was used in a later analysis to assign CDR3 sequences and most-parsimonious VDJ recombination scenarios. A later analysis defined each TCR beta chain by its CDR3 amino acid sequence plus V-gene family, and excluded reads lacking a unique V-gene family. In a later analysis, a few hundred highly shared, low-generation-probability nucleotide sequences were removed to address suspected cross-contamination and a sequencing artifact. A later analysis calculated a clonal expansion index for each public chain from normalized within-repertoire ranks of inferred template counts. Generation probabilities in a later analysis came from a VDJ recombination model fitted to out-of-frame rearrangements, and those results were checked against IGoR. A later analysis scored TCR-TCR, TCR-HLA and TCR-CMV co-occurrence with hypergeometric tests, applying a repertoire-size bias correction to TCR pairs. False discovery rates were estimated in a later analysis by permuting HLA or CMV assignments 20 times. A later analysis grouped co-occurring TCRs with DBSCAN, adding TCRdist sequence similarity when clustering within HLA-allele-positive subsets. For co-occurrence clustering, repertoires with fewer than 30,000 or more than 120,000 public chains were excluded, along with about five repertoires with anomalous nucleotide sharing. TCRdb stores this immuneACCESS table with in-frame sequences only. Part of the clones is absent; in the studies checked, under half of the shortfall reflects unresolved V genes, and no reason is known for the rest. The D gene and trimming were derived from the DNA, and the V and J assignments and clone size from that table. This sample holds more than 75,000 clones; roughly 80% were observed only once. The top ten clonotypes cover about 6% of the sample.

The cohort was made up of approximately 700 healthy bone marrow donors. At the time of sampling, every cohort member was nominally healthy, though immune exposures that went unrecorded were likely present. The donor tested CMV seropositive, placing the donor among the approximately 290 seropositive members of the cohort. Each donor provided a peripheral blood sample, and peripheral blood mononuclear cells were used for TCR beta sequencing. The Qiagen DNeasy Blood Extraction Kit was used to extract genomic DNA from the blood cell samples. From a lookup of the germline V gene, CDR1 and CDR2 are MNHEY and SVGAGI. V is cut by 6 bases and J by 10 bases, and the space between the germline ends is 21 bases. The CDR3 sequence holds 15 residues, the cysteine and phenylalanine included. The retained sequence is limited to the CDR3, 45 bases, with the frame set at the first base. In regard to this clone: No antigen is known for it. No clone much larger than this one lies a single base away; base qualities are absent.

The full study reports these points: In a later analysis, around 17,000 TCR beta sequences were associated with specific HLA alleles at a false discovery rate of 0.05. Compared with equally common non-associated chains, HLA-associated TCR beta chains in a later analysis were more clonally expanded and had lower generation probabilities. A later genetic analysis reported fewer N-insertions in productive TCRs among donors in an Asian-associated ancestry cluster than the roughly 690-donor mean. The earlier analysis of 450 to 700 of the donors excluded approximately 15 rarely observed V segments, including chromosome 9 orphons, because counts were too low. A cluster of highly shared sequence variants was judged likely to represent a technical artifact of the sequencing pipeline. In a later genetic analysis, a missense DCLRE1C variant was associated with V-gene and J-gene trimming of TCR beta chains, and the association was replicated in an independent cohort. Most TCR sequences were observed very rarely across donors, whereas some public TCRs were present in many individuals. When HLA alleles, especially DR and DQ, strongly co-occurred, attributing TCR associations to individual alleles was difficult. Because the 87-base-pair reads could not distinguish some IMGT-functional V segments, including TRBV6-2 and TRBV6-3, those segments were excluded. A few of the identified cytomegalovirus-associated TCR beta chains were confirmed in vitro to be specific for cytomegalovirus antigens. Roughly uniform sequencing depth across donors was assumed in presence/absence analyses, although this assumption may not hold. Only TCR beta chains were sequenced in this cohort, and the absence of alpha or paired-chain data limited detectable features. HLA typing was unavailable for some donors at each locus, so association tests used only the typed subset. Immune exposure information for the cohort was limited to CMV serostatus. The authors suggested that the approach could potentially be extended to other disease states and immunological phenotypes. A later analysis found that TCR association rates varied across HLA loci, with DRB1 alleles showing the most associated TCRs and HLA-C alleles the fewest. Linkage disequilibrium might explain the correlated functional status among segregating V segments, but an unknown experimental factor could not be ruled out. An earlier analysis of roughly 570 of the donors showed that most TCR beta V segments appeared in productive rearrangements either about 90% or about 30% of the time, which broadly matched IMGT annotations. The classifier was reported to diagnose cytomegalovirus status with high specificity and sensitivity in both the original and validation cohorts. In the study, some 160 TCR beta chains were listed as associated with cytomegalovirus. A later analysis found that most CMV-associated TCR beta chains appeared HLA-restricted, with HLA associations seemingly driven largely by CMV exposure. In a later analysis, several top co-occurrence clusters were reported to appear linked to parvovirus B19, influenza, CMV and Epstein-Barr virus. A further reported finding was that TCR beta sequences accurately predicted the HLA-A and HLA-B alleles for most subjects in the first cohort.

The sequence joins TRBV6-5 to TRBJ1-4, with no D gene named confidently. The specimen was PBMCs. The TCR was taken from a woman in her forties or fifties in good health and CMV-seropositive. The CDR3 is CASSQGAGAWGKLFF. The nucleotides read TGTGCCAGCAGCCAAGGCGCGGGCGCCTGGGGAAAACTGTTTTTT.